The clone carrying this TCR beta chain was detected a few times. Antigen unknown. During its preparation, the TCRbeta library received unique molecular identifiers. TCRdb used MiXCR to reprocess the PCR reads, holding one entry per CDR3 protein. The table includes some 80,000 distinct CDR3 sequences, over 15% detected once. The source of the sample is a study of T-cell reconstitution after alpha-beta-depleted transplantation in children. The CDR3 extends over 15 amino acids. Trimming removed 2 bases from V and 1 base from J, with 12 bases in between. CDR1 is SGHRS, CDR2 YFSETQ, per germline. General study results and limits: Counts and diversity of T cells one year after transplant came mostly from newly produced T cells. Reportedly, alpha-beta T cells present about two months post-transplant originated from several hundred expanded clones of graft origin.

This material consisted of PBMCs, mostly from graft donor cells, taken 360 days after TCRalphabeta/CD19-depleted stem cell transplant. This rearrangement joins TRBV5-1 to TRBJ1-1; D possibly corresponds to TRBD1 (6 bases). The receptor comes from a male patient aged 2 to 10 who had a stem cell transplant for acute lymphoblastic leukemia, so the T cells may come from the graft donor. CDR3 protein: CASSFGGHGNTEAFF. DNA for the CDR3: TGCGCCAGCAGCTTTGGGGGACACGGGAACACTGAAGCTTTCTTT.